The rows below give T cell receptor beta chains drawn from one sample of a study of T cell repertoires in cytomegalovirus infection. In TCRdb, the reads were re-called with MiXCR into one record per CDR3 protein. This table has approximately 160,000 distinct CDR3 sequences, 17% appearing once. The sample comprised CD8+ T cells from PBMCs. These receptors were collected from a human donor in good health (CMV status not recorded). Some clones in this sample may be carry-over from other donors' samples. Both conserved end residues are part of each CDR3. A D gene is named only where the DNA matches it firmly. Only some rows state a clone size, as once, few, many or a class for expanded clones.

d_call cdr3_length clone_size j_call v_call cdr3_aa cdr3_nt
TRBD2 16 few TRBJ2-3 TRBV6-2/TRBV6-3 CASRSLAGYGTDTQYF TGTGCCAGCAGGTCACTAGCGGGATATGGGACAGATACGCAGTATTTT
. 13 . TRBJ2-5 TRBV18 CASSPPTQETQYF TGTGCCAGCTCACCACCGACTCAAGAGACCCAGTACTTC
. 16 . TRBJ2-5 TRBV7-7 CASSTKGGANKETQYF TGTGCCAGCAGCACCAAGGGGGGGGCCAACAAAGAGACCCAGTACTTC
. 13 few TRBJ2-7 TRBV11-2 CASSFSASYEQYF TGTGCCAGCAGCTTTAGCGCTTCCTACGAGCAGTACTTC
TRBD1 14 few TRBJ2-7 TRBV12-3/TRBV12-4 CASSPQGARDEQYF TGTGCCAGCAGTCCACAGGGGGCGCGGGACGAGCAGTACTTC
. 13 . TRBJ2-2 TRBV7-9 CASSCPLCGELFF TGTGCCAGCAGCTGCCCCCTCTGCGGGGAGCTGTTTTTT
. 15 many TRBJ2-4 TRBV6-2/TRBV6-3 CASSYSGIPTNIQYF TGTGCCAGCAGTTACTCGGGGATCCCAACAAACATTCAGTACTTC
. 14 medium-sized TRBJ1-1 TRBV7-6 CASSLTQTGTEAFF TGTGCCAGCAGCTTAACACAGACGGGTACTGAAGCTTTCTTT
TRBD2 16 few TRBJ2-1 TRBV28 CASSESGTSGYNEQFF TGTGCCAGCAGTGAATCCGGGACTAGCGGATACAATGAGCAGTTCTTC
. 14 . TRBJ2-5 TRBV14 CASSSRRNQETQYF TGTGCCAGCAGCTCCCGACGGAATCAAGAGACCCAGTACTTC
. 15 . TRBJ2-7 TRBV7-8 CASSLTGGANYEQYF TGTGCCAGCAGCCTCACAGGAGGGGCCAACTACGAGCAGTACTTC
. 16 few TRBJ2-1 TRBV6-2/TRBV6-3 CASRGRGSHYYNEQFF TGTGCCAGCAGAGGAAGAGGTAGCCACTACTACAATGAGCAGTTCTTC
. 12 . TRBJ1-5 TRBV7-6 CASSFESQPQHF TGTGCCAGCAGCTTTGAAAGTCAGCCCCAGCATTTT
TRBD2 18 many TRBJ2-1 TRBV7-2 CASNYPGLAAFSYNEQFF TGTGCCAGCAACTATCCGGGACTAGCGGCCTTCTCCTACAATGAGCAGTTCTTC
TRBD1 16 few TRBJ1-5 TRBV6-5 CASSFTDRGWNQPQHF TGTGCCAGCAGTTTTACGGACAGGGGGTGGAATCAGCCCCAGCATTTT
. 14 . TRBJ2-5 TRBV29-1 CSTTPLGSFETQYF TGCAGCACGACTCCCCTAGGAAGTTTTGAGACCCAGTACTTC
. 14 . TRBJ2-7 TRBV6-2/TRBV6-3 CASRKGQVSYEQYF TGTGCCAGCAGAAAAGGGCAGGTGTCCTACGAGCAGTACTTC
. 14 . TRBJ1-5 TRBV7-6 CASSLGQGFQPQHF TGTGCCAGCAGCTTAGGGCAGGGATTTCAGCCCCAGCATTTT
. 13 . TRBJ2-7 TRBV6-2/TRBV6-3 CASSPGRNNEQYF TGTGCCAGCAGCCCCGGACGAAACAACGAGCAGTACTTC
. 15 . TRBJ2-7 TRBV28 CASSSLPRATYEQYF TGTGCCAGCAGTTCCCTTCCCAGGGCCACCTACGAGCAGTACTTC
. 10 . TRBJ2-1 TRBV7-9 CALSQYEQFF TGTGCCCTCTCCCAGTATGAGCAGTTCTTC
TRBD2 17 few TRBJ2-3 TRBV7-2 CASSLGSAGGSTDTQYF TGTGCCAGCAGCTTAGGCTCAGCGGGAGGCAGCACAGATACGCAGTATTTT
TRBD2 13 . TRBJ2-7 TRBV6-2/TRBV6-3 CASTPSGNYEQYF TGTGCCAGCACCCCCAGCGGGAACTACGAGCAGTACTTC
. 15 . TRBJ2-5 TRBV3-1 CASSQDFERQETQYF TGTGCCAGCAGCCAAGATTTTGAACGACAAGAGACCCAGTACTTC
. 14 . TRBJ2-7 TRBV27 CASSFEDSLGEQYF TGTGCCAGCAGTTTTGAGGACAGCTTAGGGGAGCAGTACTTC
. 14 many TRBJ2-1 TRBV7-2 CASSLGGRIDEQFF TGTGCCAGCAGCTTAGGGGGGAGGATCGATGAGCAGTTCTTC
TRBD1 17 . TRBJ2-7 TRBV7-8 CASSLGQEGQDPYEQYF TGTGCCAGCAGCTTAGGCCAAGAGGGACAGGACCCCTACGAGCAGTACTTC
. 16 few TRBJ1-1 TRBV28 CASSLIGRTFGTEAFF TGTGCCAGCAGTTTAATTGGACGGACCTTCGGCACTGAAGCTTTCTTT
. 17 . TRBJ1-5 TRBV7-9 CASSFTPDTSWNQPQHF TGTGCCAGCAGCTTTACCCCCGACACCTCTTGGAATCAGCCCCAGCATTTT
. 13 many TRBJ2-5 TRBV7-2 CASSLTGPRDQYF TGTGCCAGCAGCCTGACAGGCCCAAGGGACCAGTACTTC
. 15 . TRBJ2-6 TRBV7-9 CASSPGVAGANVLTF TGTGCCAGCAGCCCAGGGGTAGCCGGGGCCAACGTCCTGACTTTC